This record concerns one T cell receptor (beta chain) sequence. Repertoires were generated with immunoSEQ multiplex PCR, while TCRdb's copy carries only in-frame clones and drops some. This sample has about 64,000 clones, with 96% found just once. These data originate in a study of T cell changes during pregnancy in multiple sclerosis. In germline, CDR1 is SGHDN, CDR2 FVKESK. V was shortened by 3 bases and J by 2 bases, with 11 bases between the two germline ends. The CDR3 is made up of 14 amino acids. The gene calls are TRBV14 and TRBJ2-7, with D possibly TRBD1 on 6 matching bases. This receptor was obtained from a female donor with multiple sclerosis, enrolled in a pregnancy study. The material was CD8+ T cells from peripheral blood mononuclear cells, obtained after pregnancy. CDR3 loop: CASSHWTEAYEQYF. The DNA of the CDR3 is TGTGCCAGCAGCCATTGGACAGAGGCCTACGAGCAGTACTTC.